These T cell receptor beta chains were read from a single sample in a study of cytomegalovirus exposure and HLA in healthy donors. The repertoire was sequenced with immunoSEQ multiplex PCR; TCRdb's copy has only in-frame clones and lacks some. The repertoire holds some 87,000 clones, around 80% seen once, with approximately 2.8% in the top ten. What was sequenced was PBMCs. These receptors all come from a man aged 30-40 years in good health and CMV-seronegative. The CDR3 runs from the conserved cysteine through the conserved F or W. The D gene is left open where the match is weak. Size is stated for part of the rows, as once, few or many counts, or as a class when the clone is expanded.

.,TRBV6-6,few,TRBJ1-2,CAVLESGYGYTF,TGTGCCGTCCTGGAGTCGGGCTATGGCTACACCTTC
TRBD2,TRBV6-4,few,TRBJ2-5,CASKRTSGVLQETQYF,TGTGCCAGCAAACGGACTAGCGGGGTACTTCAAGAGACCCAGTACTTC
TRBD1,TRBV11-3,.,TRBJ2-5,CASSWGGRDRIRETQYF,TGTGCCAGCAGCTGGGGAGGCCGGGACAGGATACGAGAGACCCAGTACTTC
.,TRBV9,.,TRBJ1-6,CASSVATGSGQGSPLHF,TGTGCCAGCAGCGTAGCTACGGGTTCGGGTCAAGGTTCACCCCTCCACTTT
.,TRBV27,.,TRBJ1-2,CASSPGGGGNGYTF,TGTGCCAGCAGTCCCGGGGGGGGTGGGAATGGCTACACCTTC
.,TRBV5-1,once,TRBJ2-5,CASSPRLTQETQYF,TGCGCCAGCAGCCCAAGACTGACGCAAGAGACCCAGTACTTC
.,TRBV5-1,few,TRBJ1-1,CASSRVQALNTEAFF,TGCGCCAGCAGCCGAGTACAGGCCCTGAACACTGAAGCTTTCTTT
TRBD1,TRBV19,.,TRBJ1-5,CASSGGQGLSQPQHF,TGTGCCAGTAGTGGAGGACAGGGACTCAGTCAGCCCCAGCATTTT
.,TRBV11-2,.,TRBJ1-5,CASSFRAGDQPQHF,TGTGCCAGCAGCTTCCGGGCGGGAGATCAGCCCCAGCATTTT
.,TRBV4-2,.,TRBJ1-1,CASSQDPGMNTEAFF,TGTGCCAGCAGCCAAGATCCGGGAATGAACACTGAAGCTTTCTTT
TRBD1,TRBV30,.,TRBJ1-2,CAFLGQKNYGYTF,TGTGCCTTTTTGGGACAGAAAAACTATGGCTACACCTTC
TRBD1,TRBV9,.,TRBJ1-2,CASSDRTGGIYGYTF,TGTGCCAGCAGCGACCGGACAGGGGGCATCTATGGCTACACCTTC
.,TRBV6-5,.,TRBJ2-1,CASSSDRLVYNEQFF,TGTGCCAGCAGCTCCGACAGATTGGTTTACAATGAGCAGTTCTTC
.,TRBV7-6,.,TRBJ1-1,CASSLQLADTEAFF,TGTGCCAGCAGCTTACAACTAGCGGACACTGAAGCTTTCTTT
.,TRBV6-1,.,TRBJ1-1,CASSDRQGLWDTEAFF,TGTGCCAGCAGTGATAGGCAGGGGTTATGGGACACTGAAGCTTTCTTT
.,TRBV28,.,TRBJ1-5,CASNEQGPGSNQPQHF,TGTGCCAGCAATGAGCAGGGTCCTGGCAGCAATCAGCCCCAGCATTTT
TRBD1,TRBV7-9,.,TRBJ1-5,CASSLAGLGQGYQPQHF,TGTGCCAGCAGCTTAGCAGGGTTGGGACAGGGGTATCAGCCCCAGCATTTT
TRBD1,TRBV15,.,TRBJ2-7,CATSSRGQVSSYEQYF,TGTGCCACCAGCAGTCGGGGACAGGTCAGCTCCTACGAGCAGTACTTC
TRBD1,TRBV7-9,few,TRBJ1-2,CASSPRQGQGIGYGYTF,TGTGCCAGCAGCCCACGTCAAGGACAGGGGATAGGGTATGGCTACACCTTC
TRBD1,TRBV7-2,.,TRBJ1-2,CASSQTGETRGYTF,TGTGCCAGCAGCCAGACAGGGGAAACTCGCGGCTACACCTTC
.,TRBV19,once,TRBJ2-1,CASMNPGPINEQFF,TGTGCCAGCATGAATCCGGGTCCCATCAATGAGCAGTTCTTC
.,TRBV7-2,.,TRBJ2-2,CASSLWGQTTGELFF,TGTGCCAGCAGCTTATGGGGACAAACCACCGGGGAGCTGTTTTTT
.,TRBV5-6,.,TRBJ1-4,CASSTGTSAEKLFF,TGTGCCAGCAGCACCGGGACAAGTGCCGAAAAACTGTTTTTT
TRBD1,TRBV28,once,TRBJ1-2,CASGRYGGGTVYGYTF,TGTGCCAGCGGTCGATACGGAGGGGGGACAGTCTATGGCTACACCTTC
TRBD1,TRBV6-1,.,TRBJ1-4,CASREQGLNEKLFF,TGTGCCAGCAGGGAACAGGGGTTGAATGAAAAACTGTTTTTT
TRBD1,TRBV4-3,few,TRBJ1-4,CASSQASGGWTNEKLFF,TGCGCCAGCAGCCAGGCCTCAGGGGGCTGGACTAATGAAAAACTGTTTTTT
.,TRBV5-6,few,TRBJ1-2,CASSPERGINYGYTF,TGTGCCAGCAGCCCCGAGCGGGGAATCAACTATGGCTACACCTTC
.,TRBV5-6,.,TRBJ1-6,CASSLRGPENSPLHF,TGTGCCAGCAGCTTGAGGGGCCCGGAGAATTCACCCCTCCACTTT